The clone carrying this T cell receptor (beta chain) was detected once. Antigen specificity is unknown. This CDR3 is built from 11 residues. CDR1 and CDR2 from the germline V gene are GTSNPN and SVGIG (reference sequence). The germline V and J ends were trimmed by 3 bases and 2 bases, with 5 bases remaining between them. As to time point: baseline, week 1 (first vaccination visit). Treatment indicated: pre-vaccination baseline after standard-of-care therapy. The source of the sample is a study of a mutant IDH1 vaccine in newly diagnosed glioma. Study-level points and caveats: Pseudoprogression showed no apparent link to changes in top peripheral T cell clonotypes.

TCRdb's copy holds only in-frame clones and misses some; the assay was immunoSEQ multiplex PCR. The data show tens of thousands of clones, approximately 86% seen once. This sequence joins TRBV30 and TRBJ2-7; D unresolved. The sample in question was PBMCs, obtained from a glioma patient treated with radiotherapy, temozolomide or both. This clonotype was obtained from a middle-aged man with glioma. CDR3 coding DNA: TGTGCCTGGAGCGATACCTACGAGCAGTACGTC. The encoded protein is CAWSDTYEQYV.